This TCR beta chain was recovered during a study of blood T cell repertoires in COVID-19. For the study at large: The United States, Italy and Spain were the sources of the acute and convalescent COVID-19 samples. PBMCs, B-cell-depleted T cells, or T cells provided the cDNA or gDNA that made up the material.

Per the original data handling: Reference gene primer amplification yielded estimated nucleated cell counts. Assay: immunoSEQ multiplex PCR; the TCRdb copy retains only in-frame clones and omits some. The V and J calls and clone size were taken over from that table, and D and trimming were inferred from the DNA. The sample yields about 210,000 clones, around 81% seen once. From germline, CDR1 is MNHEY and CDR2 SMNVEV (reference sequence). The CDR3 sequence is 15 residues long. The V gene end was trimmed by 5 bases and the J gene end by 6 bases; junction bases not matched to a gene: 7. The clonotype was recovered from a human donor in a cohort sampled during active COVID-19. The V gene is TRBV27, the J gene TRBJ2-7; 13 nucleotides agree with TRBD2. The specimen sequenced was peripheral blood. In DNA form, the CDR3 reads TGTGCCAGCAGTGGAGGACTAGCGGGGGCCACCGAGCAGTACTTC. It specifies CASSGGLAGATEQYF.